What follows are 9 T cell receptor beta chains derived from one specimen sequenced in a study of blood T cell repertoires in COVID-19. TCRdb's table, derived via immunoSEQ multiplex PCR, lists solely in-frame clones and lacks some. The sample records about 200,000 clones, around 84% being singletons. The source material was peripheral blood. The receptor source for this set is a man aged 60 to 75 with acute or convalescent COVID-19.

This rearrangement joins TRBV13 to TRBJ1-1; maybe TRBD1 (6 bases). Trimming removed 5 bases from V and 9 bases from J, with 22 bases in between. Germline V gene sequence: CDR1 PRHDT, CDR2 FYEKMQ (reference sequence). CDR3 size: 15 residues. Here the CDR3 reads CASSPLEGGRGKAFF. The CDR3 DNA follows: TGTGCCAGCAGCCCCCTCGAGGGGGGGCGCGGAAAAGCTTTCTTT.

In nucleotides, the CDR3 is TGTGCCAGCAGCCAAGGACAGGGGGGAGTTTACGAGCAGTACTTC. Translating gives CASSQGQGGVYEQYF. The gene calls are TRBV7-6 and TRBJ2-7; 10 nucleotides match TRBD1. Germline V gene lookup returns CDR1 SGHVS and CDR2 FNYEAQ. Trimming removed 5 bases from V and 4 bases from J; junction bases left unmatched: 8. The CDR3 has 15 residues. The complete variable domain, with remaining parts taken from reference TRBV7-6 and TRBJ2-7, reads GAGVSQSPRYKVTKRGQDVALRCDPISGHVSLYWYRQALGQGPEFLTYFNYEAQQDKSGLPNDRFSAERPEGSISTLTIQRTEQRDSAMYRCASSQGQGGVYEQYFGPGTRLTVT.

The sample holds one count of this clone. This chain joins TRBV4-2 and TRBJ2-2; a weak D match, TRBD1 (6 bases). Germline V lookup: CDR1 LGHNA, CDR2 YNFKEQ. V was pared by 1 base and J by 3 bases, with 15 bases between. The length of the CDR3 is 17 residues. CDR3 bases: TGTGCCAGCAGCCAAGCCCGCACAGGGCTATACACCGGGGAGCTGTTTTTT. Amino acid sequence: CASSQARTGLYTGELFF.

The count of this clone is one. The chain employs TRBV5-4 and TRBJ2-3, with TRBD2 matching over 8 bases. The CDR3 covers 17 residues. V dropped 4 bases and J dropped 1; count of bases not matched to a gene: 11. Germline CDR1 is SGHNT and CDR2 is YYREEE (reference sequence). The CDR3 here is CASSPGPAGARTDTQYF. The CDR3 DNA reads as TGTGCCAGCAGCCCCGGGCCAGCGGGGGCCCGCACAGATACGCAGTATTTT.

The rearrangement uses TRBV18 and TRBJ1-1; TRBD1 matches at 7 bases. The V segment lost 0 bases and the J segment 6 bases; nucleotides outside the gene matches: 10. Germline CDR1 is KGHSH and CDR2 is LQKENI. This CDR3 spans 16 amino acids. The CDR3 DNA reads as TGTGCCAGCTCACCACCGCTAGGGGGCACAGGCTCTGAAGCTTTCTTT. It codes for CASSPPLGGTGSEAFF.

The rearrangement uses TRBV6-5 and TRBJ1-1; D may be TRBD1 (6 bases). The CDR3 spans 13 residues. Trimming stripped 5 bases from V and 0 bases from J, with 7 bases between. Germline CDR1 reads MNHEY; CDR2 reads SVGAGI. The CDR3 DNA follows: TGTGCCAGCAGTCACAGGGTGAACACTGAAGCTTTCTTT. Translation: CASSHRVNTEAFF.

CDR3 region: CAISQGDNQPQHF. The DNA of the CDR3 is TGTGCCATCAGCCAGGGGGATAATCAGCCCCAGCATTTT. J is TRBJ1-5 and V is TRBV10-3; 7 nucleotides match TRBD1. V shed 6 bases and J 4 bases; nucleotides not matched to a gene: 3. Germline V CDR1 and CDR2: ENHRY, SYGVKD. This CDR3 is built from 13 residues.

This sequence joins TRBV10-3 and TRBJ1-5; D is possibly TRBD1 (5 bases). Deletions cut 2 bases from V and 5 bases from J, with 13 bases between. Germline V lookup: CDR1 ENHRY, CDR2 SYGVKD. The CDR3 is made up of 15 amino acids. DNA of the CDR3: TGTGCCATCAGTGAGGACAGCCCATGGGATCAGCCCCAGCATTTT. This codes for CAISEDSPWDQPQHF.

V gene TRBV29-1 combines with J gene TRBJ1-1, with TRBD1 as a possible D gene (6 bases). Germline assignment: CDR1 SQVTM and CDR2 ANQGSEA. This CDR3 has 17 residues. Trimming left V 6 bases short and J 0 bases short, with 23 bases between. In DNA form, the CDR3 reads TGCAGCGTGCAGGGGTACCTAACCGGGTTTATGAACACTGAAGCTTTCTTT. Amino acids: CSVQGYLTGFMNTEAFF. Supplemented by reference TRBV29-1 and TRBJ1-1, the full variable domain reads SAVISQKPSRDICQRGTSLTIQCQVDSQVTMMFWYRQQPGQSLTLIATANQGSEATYESGFVIDKFPISRPNLTFSTLTVSNMSPEDSSIYLCSVQGYLTGFMNTEAFFGQGTRLTVV.